The 31 T cell receptor beta chains below all came from one sample that was sequenced in a study of cytomegalovirus exposure and HLA in healthy donors. PCR amplification relied on 60 Vbeta primers (plus 13 Jbeta primers). TCRdb's table, derived via immunoSEQ multiplex PCR, lists solely in-frame clones and lacks some. The sample carries some 95,000 clones, around 77% recorded once. Sequenced: PBMCs. The receptors were sampled from a man between 50 and 59 years old in good health and CMV-seropositive.

The chain couples TRBV28 to TRBJ1-3, with D hard to call. The V gene lost 4 bases and the J gene lost 4 bases, with 17 bases spanning the gap. CDR1 and CDR2 from the germline V gene are MDHEN and SYDVKM. The CDR3 has 16 amino acids. The CDR3 sequence: CASSSGSGVWGNTIYF. CDR3 bases: TGTGCCAGCAGTTCCGGTTCGGGTGTGTGGGGAAACACCATATATTTT. The entire variable domain, with the rest obtained from reference TRBV28 and TRBJ1-3, is as follows: DVKVTQSSRYLVKRTGEKVFLECVQDMDHENMFWYRQDPGLGLRLIYFSYDVKMKEKGDIPEGYSVSREKKERFSLILESASTNQTSMYLCASSSGSGVWGNTIYFGEGSWLTVV.

The CDR3 loop is CATSRAGSDEKLFF. The CDR3 nucleotides read TGTGCCACCAGCAGAGCAGGGTCAGACGAAAAACTGTTTTTT. The chain couples TRBV15 to TRBJ1-4; weak D call: TRBD1 (5 bases). V was pared by 1 base and J by 8 bases, with 11 bases between. In germline, CDR1 is LNHNV, CDR2 YYDKDF (reference sequence). CDR3 length: 14 residues.

The sample holds one count of this clone. The chain couples TRBV10-3 to TRBJ2-7, with a weak D call TRBD1 (5 bases). Germline-derived CDR1 and CDR2 are ENHRY and SYGVKD. V lost 6 bases and J lost 7, with 16 bases in between. The CDR3 is made up of 13 amino acids. The CDR3 here is CAISPDSSDEQYF. CDR3 DNA: TGTGCCATCAGCCCCGACAGCTCTGATGAGCAGTACTTC.

Concerning this clone: The junction does not match germline at one end; this may be a read error. The chain employs TRBV4-1 and TRBJ1-2; 7 nucleotides match TRBD1. This CDR3 contains 15 residues. Germline CDR1 reads MGHRA; CDR2 reads YSYEKL. The CDR3 reads CASSRVGGTAYGYPF. The CDR3 coding sequence is TGCGCCAGCAGCCGAGTCGGCGGGACAGCATATGGCTACCCCTTC.

The chain carries TRBV2 and TRBJ2-3; the match to TRBD2 covers 9 bases. The ends lost 7 bases at V and 5 bases at J; junction bases unmatched: 16. This CDR3 region has 17 residues. Per germline, CDR1 SNHLY and CDR2 FYNNEI. The CDR3 coding sequence is TGTGCCAGCATCCCCACAGTATCGCGGGGGGGCAGAGATACGCAGTATTTT. This gives the protein CASIPTVSRGGRDTQYF.

This chain connects TRBV6-1 to TRBJ1-1; D possibly corresponds to TRBD1 (5 bases). Germline CDR1 reads MNHNS; CDR2 reads SASEGT. This CDR3 spans 15 amino acids. With 7 bases removed from V and 0 bases from J, the gap between germline ends came to 15 bases. Here the CDR3 DNA reads TGTGCCAGCACCGGACACCTACCTTTGAACACTGAAGCTTTCTTT. Amino acids: CASTGHLPLNTEAFF.

Note on this clone: The junction does not match germline at one end; this may be a read error. The rearrangement joins TRBV6-1 to TRBJ1-2, with 9 positions matching TRBD1. Looked up from germline, CDR1 is MNHNS and CDR2 is SASEGT. CDR3 length equals 14 residues. CDR3 amino acids: CASSGDRANYGYPF. The DNA of the CDR3 is TGTGCCAGCAGTGGGGACAGGGCGAACTATGGCTACCCCTTC.

The chain joins TRBV9 to TRBJ1-4, with D tentatively TRBD1 (6 bases). V was pared by 2 bases and J by 7 bases, with 15 bases between. CDR1 is SGDLS and CDR2 is YYNGEE in the germline V gene. This CDR3 has 15 amino acids. The CDR3, as DNA: TGTGCCAGCAGCGTGGAACCTCAAGGGGGTGAAAAACTGTTTTTT. It translates to CASSVEPQGGEKLFF.

The rearrangement joins TRBV9 to TRBJ2-7; the match to TRBD2 covers 12 bases. The ends lost 3 bases at V and 7 bases at J; junction bases unmatched: 8. Germline lookup yields CDR1 SGDLS and CDR2 YYNGEE. CDR3 length: 15 amino acids. CDR3 DNA sequence: TGTGCCAGCAGCGACCCCCGGGGGACTAGCGGGGAGCAGTACTTC. It codes for CASSDPRGTSGEQYF.

V gene TRBV30 combines with J gene TRBJ2-2; 9 nucleotides agree with TRBD2. The ends lost 3 bases at V and 6 bases at J; junction bases unmatched: 5. Per germline, CDR1 GTSNPN and CDR2 SVGIG (reference sequence). The CDR3 runs 14 residues. The CDR3 here is CAWRGRGGPGELFF. In DNA, the CDR3 is TGTGCCTGGAGAGGGCGGGGGGGCCCCGGGGAGCTGTTTTTT.

Only a few counts were recorded for this clone. This chain joins TRBV28 and TRBJ1-1; 9 nucleotides line up with TRBD1. There are 15 residues in the CDR3. Unmatched junction bases numbered 1, after V lost 1 base and J lost 1 base. The germline gives CDR1 MDHEN, CDR2 SYDVKM. CDR3 sequence reads: CASSLSQGANTEAFF. The CDR3, as DNA: TGTGCCAGCAGTTTATCACAGGGGGCGAACACTGAAGCTTTCTTT.

The J gene is TRBJ1-5, the V gene TRBV18, with TRBD1 as a possible D gene (5 bases). V lost 5 bases and J lost 3, with 5 bases in between. Germline loops: CDR1 KGHSH, CDR2 LQKENI. The CDR3 runs 12 residues. CDR3 loop: CASSGANQPQHF. DNA for the CDR3: TGTGCCAGCTCAGGGGCCAATCAGCCCCAGCATTTT.

The chain joins TRBV2 to TRBJ1-5; the match to TRBD1 covers 9 bases. There are 16 residues in the CDR3. V lost 6 bases and J lost 2; bases outside the gene matches: 8. Germline CDR1 is SNHLY and CDR2 is FYNNEI. CDR3 loop: CASRAQGAQGNQPQHF. Written as DNA, the CDR3 is TGTGCCAGCAGAGCACAGGGGGCGCAGGGCAATCAGCCCCAGCATTTT.

This chain uses TRBV30 with TRBJ1-2; 8 nucleotides line up with TRBD1. CDR3 length: 12 amino acids. Germline-derived CDR1 and CDR2 are GTSNPN and SVGIG (reference sequence). V trimming: 7 bases; J trimming: 4 bases; junction bases outside the gene matches: 5. This chain's CDR3 is CASSGQGYGYTF. The CDR3 DNA follows: TGTGCCTCGTCCGGACAGGGCTATGGCTACACCTTC.

This clone was seen a handful of times. This chain uses TRBV2 with TRBJ1-1, with D maybe TRBD1 (5 bases). CDR3 length: 13 residues. The V end lost 6 bases, the J end lost 0 bases, and 8 bases lay between the germline ends. From germline, CDR1 is SNHLY and CDR2 FYNNEI. CDR3: CASRVTVNTEAFF. CDR3 coding DNA: TGTGCCAGCAGGGTGACAGTGAACACTGAAGCTTTCTTT.

As for this clone: The junction does not match germline at one end; this may be a read error. The chain couples TRBV25-1 to TRBJ1-5; 8 positions agree with TRBD1. Germline assignment: CDR1 MGHDK and CDR2 SYGVNS. CDR3 length equals 13 residues. The CDR3 here is CASNQGADQPQNF. In nucleotides, the CDR3 is TGTGCCAGCAACCAGGGGGCCGATCAGCCCCAGAATTTT.

The chain has TRBV28 and TRBJ1-4, with TRBD1 matching 7 bases. Per the germline V gene, CDR1 is MDHEN and CDR2 is SYDVKM. J lost 6 bases, V lost 5 bases, and 9 bases had no gene match. The CDR3 loop spans 15 amino acids. The CDR3 region has the DNA TGTGCCAGCAGTCGCGGGACAGTCTTGGATGAAAAACTGTTTTTT. Residues: CASSRGTVLDEKLFF.

CDR3: CASSFASLADTQYF. CDR3 DNA sequence: TGTGCCAGCAGCTTCGCTAGCCTAGCGGATACGCAGTATTTT. The V and J genes are TRBV7-2 and TRBJ2-3; perhaps TRBD2 as D (6 bases). From germline, CDR1 is SGHTA and CDR2 FQGNSA. The CDR3 length is 14 residues. The germline V and J ends were trimmed by 3 bases and 6 bases, with 13 bases remaining between them.

This clone was recorded a few times. The CDR3 loop reads CASSLGGANTEAFF. The CDR3 DNA reads TGTGCCAGCAGCCTAGGGGGCGCGAACACTGAAGCTTTCTTT. The chain has TRBV7-8 and TRBJ1-1; 7 nucleotides match TRBD1. V trimming: 5 bases; J trimming: 1 base; junction bases outside the gene matches: 4. CDR1 is SGHVS and CDR2 is FQNEAQ in the germline V gene. This CDR3 comprises 14 residues.

The chain carries TRBV20-1 and TRBJ2-5; D uncertain. The last part of the DNA fits TRBJ2-7 better; the J call may be wrong. The CDR3 covers 9 residues. Germline V gives CDR1 DFQATT, CDR2 SNEGSKA (reference sequence). The chain's CDR3 is CRLIYEQYF. CDR3 DNA sequence: TGCAGACTCATCTACGAGCAGTACTTC.

This chain joins TRBV19 and TRBJ1-1; D gene uncertain. The CDR3 loop spans 13 amino acids. CDR1 LNHDA and CDR2 SQIVND come from the germline V gene (reference sequence). V gave up 7 bases and J gave up 6 bases, with 15 bases separating them. CDR3 nucleotide sequence: TGTGCCAGTATTACTCGAGGTCGTGCTGAAGCTTTCTTT. Translating gives CASITRGRAEAFF.

Here the CDR3 DNA reads TGCGCCAGCAGCCAATGGGGGGACAGGGGGAATGAAAAACTGTTTTTT. Translating it yields CASSQWGDRGNEKLFF. The V gene is TRBV4-3, the J gene TRBJ1-4, with 11 bases fitting TRBD1. CDR1 is LGHNA and CDR2 is YSLEER in the germline V gene. The CDR3 is 16 residues long. V lost 2 bases and J lost 5; bases outside the gene matches: 4.

The rearrangement joins TRBV20-1 to TRBJ2-3; a possible D gene is TRBD2 (6 bases). The CDR3 extends over 11 amino acids. The germline V gene encodes CDR1 DFQATT and CDR2 SNEGSKA (reference sequence). The CDR3 here is CSGGDTDTQYF. The CDR3 DNA sequence: TGCAGCGGAGGGGACACAGATACGCAGTATTTT.

V gene TRBV4-2 combines with J gene TRBJ2-2; D perhaps matches TRBD2 (5 bases). Germline V gene data show CDR1 as LGHNA and CDR2 as YNFKEQ. This CDR3 spans 16 amino acids. V was trimmed by 0 bases and J by 0 bases, leaving 8 bases between them. CDR3 sequence (DNA): TGTGCCAGCAGCCAAGAGGAGGCCACGAACACCGGGGAGCTGTTTTTT. This codes for CASSQEEATNTGELFF.

The chain uses TRBV5-1 and TRBJ2-7, with 7 positions matching TRBD2. V lost 4 bases and J lost 0; bases outside the gene matches: 16. The CDR3 contains 18 residues. Germline V gives CDR1 SGHRS, CDR2 YFSETQ. The CDR3 nucleotides are TGCGCCAGCAGCCCCGAAGGCCAGGGAGGGTTCTCCTCCTACGAGCAGTACTTC. Amino acid sequence: CASSPEGQGGFSSYEQYF. The complete variable domain, with remaining parts taken from reference TRBV5-1 and TRBJ2-7, reads KAGVTQTPRYLIKTRGQQVTLSCSPISGHRSVSWYQQTPGQGLQFLFEYFSETQRNKGNFPGRFSGRQFSNSRSEMNVSTLELGDSALYLCASSPEGQGGFSSYEQYFGPGTRLTVT.

The chain joins TRBV5-6 to TRBJ2-3; 10 positions match TRBD2. The trim removed 4 bases at V and 2 bases at J, leaving 7 bases unmatched. The CDR3 sequence is 16 residues long. Germline V gives CDR1 SGHDT, CDR2 YYEEEE. The CDR3 DNA follows: TGTGCCAGCAGCGTTCCGGGACTAGCGTACACAGATACGCAGTATTTT. It translates to CASSVPGLAYTDTQYF.

The CDR3 region has the DNA TGTGCCAGCAGCTATACGGGGGGAATCGACAATGAGCAGTTCTTC. It yields the protein CASSYTGGIDNEQFF. This chain uses TRBV7-8 with TRBJ2-1; 7 bases are shared with TRBD2. With 4 bases clipped from V and 5 bases from J, the junction kept 8 bases outside the gene matches. Germline V lookup: CDR1 SGHVS, CDR2 FQNEAQ. The CDR3 contains 15 residues. Based on the CDR3 plus reference TRBV7-8 and TRBJ2-1, the full variable domain is GAGVSQSPRYKVAKRGQDVALRCDPISGHVSLFWYQQALGQGPEFLTYFQNEAQLDKSGLPSDRFFAERPEGSVSTLKIQRTQQEDSAVYLCASSYTGGIDNEQFFGPGTRLTVL.

The chain recombines TRBV7-8 with TRBJ1-2; 8 positions agree with TRBD1. Germline lookup yields CDR1 SGHVS and CDR2 FQNEAQ. Trimming at V came to 2 bases and at J to 6 bases, leaving 5 bases not matched to a gene. The CDR3 extends over 14 amino acids. CDR3 sequence (DNA): TGTGCCAGCAGCTTACAGGGGGCTCGGGATGGCTACACCTTC. This encodes CASSLQGARDGYTF.

The rearrangement uses TRBV5-6 and TRBJ2-7; possibly TRBD2 for D (6 bases). V lost 2 bases to trimming and J lost 1 base, with 10 bases between them. CDR3 size: 14 residues. CDR1 SGHDT and CDR2 YYEEEE come from the germline V gene. CDR3 bases: TGTGCCAGCAGCTTTAGGAGGGTGTCCTACGAGCAGTACTTC. Translated: CASSFRRVSYEQYF.

J is TRBJ2-5 and V is TRBV5-6; D not resolved. The V end lost 0 bases, the J end lost 1 base, and 7 bases lay between the germline ends. The germline gives CDR1 SGHDT, CDR2 YYEEEE. The CDR3 has 14 residues. CDR3 nucleotide sequence: TGTGCCAGCAGCTTGGGACTGGGCCAAGAGACCCAGTACTTC. Encoded protein: CASSLGLGQETQYF.

The V call is TRBV13, the J call TRBJ1-1; 8 positions agree with TRBD1. Trimming at V came to 3 bases and at J to 4 bases, leaving 1 base not matched to a gene. CDR3 size: 13 residues. Germline lookup yields CDR1 PRHDT and CDR2 FYEKMQ (reference sequence). CDR3 in amino acids: CASSFTGGTEAFF. CDR3 sequence (DNA): TGTGCCAGCAGCTTCACAGGGGGCACTGAAGCTTTCTTT. Filled out from reference TRBV13 and TRBJ1-1, the complete variable domain reads AAGVIQSPRHLIKEKRETATLKCYPIPRHDTVYWYQQGPGQDPQFLISFYEKMQSDKGSIPDRFSAQQFSDYHSELNMSSLELGDSALYFCASSFTGGTEAFFGQGTRLTVV.